These T cell receptor beta chains were read from a single sample in a study of CD8 T cells in Susac syndrome. MiXCR, applied by TCRdb to the immunoSEQ multiplex PCR reads, yields one record per CDR3 protein. This table has 150,000 to 200,000 distinct CDR3 sequences, 90% to 95% appearing once. The sequenced sample consisted of CD4+ T cells from PBMCs. The source of these receptors is a human donor in good health. Both conserved end residues are part of each CDR3. Each record gives: V gene, CDR3 protein.

v_call: TRBV6-2/TRBV6-3; cdr3_aa: CASSELRQPQHF
v_call: TRBV9; cdr3_aa: CASSVGQGVGYEQYF
v_call: TRBV2; cdr3_aa: CASKRRGGRLASSNQPQHF
v_call: TRBV29-1; cdr3_aa: CSVEGIGQGAYEQYF
v_call: TRBV28; cdr3_aa: CASSLLGDRTYEQYF
v_call: TRBV9; cdr3_aa: CASSVDGGGPPGELFF
v_call: TRBV7-2; cdr3_aa: CASSSQGAQNSPLHF
v_call: TRBV30; cdr3_aa: CAWSDGDRQHQPQHF
v_call: TRBV6-5; cdr3_aa: CASTKDTFSYEQYF
v_call: TRBV28; cdr3_aa: CASTLSVGFFEQYF
v_call: TRBV5-4; cdr3_aa: CASSVGQDKNIQYF
v_call: TRBV20-1; cdr3_aa: CSAPTRGSGGEQYF
v_call: TRBV5-1; cdr3_aa: CASSPRRPADTQYF
v_call: TRBV29-1; cdr3_aa: CSVEFGSRGRGYTF
v_call: TRBV9; cdr3_aa: CASSVDPNSPLHF
v_call: TRBV27; cdr3_aa: CASSSPGLSTDTQYF
v_call: TRBV7-9; cdr3_aa: CASSPGQGTTDTQYF
v_call: TRBV4-3; cdr3_aa: CASSQTTLAGVTGELFF
v_call: TRBV6-2/TRBV6-3; cdr3_aa: CASSYGQGGYTF
v_call: TRBV20-1; cdr3_aa: CSAPRGSQETQYF
v_call: TRBV2; cdr3_aa: CASSEELAGDNEQFF
v_call: TRBV15; cdr3_aa: CATSTRLAVTDTQYF
v_call: TRBV20-1; cdr3_aa: CSAPRTGKETQYF
v_call: TRBV30; cdr3_aa: CAWSVRGNPDTQYF
v_call: TRBV15; cdr3_aa: CATSFTGQGDQPQHF
v_call: TRBV25-1; cdr3_aa: CASNTGPANYGYTF
v_call: TRBV18; cdr3_aa: CASSQGTDTQYF
v_call: TRBV7-9; cdr3_aa: CASSLDGGVYEQYF
v_call: TRBV15; cdr3_aa: CATSPGAGSRYEQYF
v_call: TRBV6-5; cdr3_aa: CASSYSTGQISPLHF
v_call: TRBV7-8; cdr3_aa: CASSLVDRTMAYEQYF
v_call: TRBV13; cdr3_aa: CASSLMKETQYF
v_call: TRBV3-1; cdr3_aa: CASSPGKGLQKTQYF
v_call: TRBV7-8; cdr3_aa: CASSRRDRDYNEQFF
v_call: TRBV30; cdr3_aa: CAWSGQLNTEAFF
v_call: TRBV20-1; cdr3_aa: CSAPLRETQYF
v_call: TRBV9; cdr3_aa: CASSVSGLARYEQYF
v_call: TRBV9; cdr3_aa: CASSGSSGRDEQYF
v_call: TRBV28; cdr3_aa: CASSFRQGYGYTF
v_call: TRBV12-3/TRBV12-4; cdr3_aa: CASSLRQDYSNQPQHF
v_call: TRBV29-1; cdr3_aa: CSGVAGYGYTF
v_call: TRBV29-1; cdr3_aa: CSAKAGGLVGYTF
v_call: TRBV27; cdr3_aa: CASSLGASYGYTF
v_call: TRBV27; cdr3_aa: CASSLYRGLDTGELFF
v_call: TRBV29-1; cdr3_aa: CSVVQGETQYF
v_call: TRBV4-2; cdr3_aa: CASSLSGGARETQYF